This entry lists 22 T cell receptor beta chains sequenced from one sample in a study of blood T cell repertoires in COVID-19. This table comes from immunoSEQ multiplex PCR, and its TCRdb copy is limited to in-frame clones, with some not included. The table lists roughly 140,000 clones, approximately 87% of them singletons. The sample consisted of peripheral blood. Receptor source: a woman in her thirties or forties with acute or convalescent COVID-19.

CDR3 protein: CASSFRGQETQYF. The CDR3 DNA sequence: TGTGCCAGCAGTTTCAGGGGCCAAGAGACCCAGTACTTC. The rearrangement joins TRBV9 to TRBJ2-5; D might be TRBD1 (6 bases). The CDR3 length is 13 residues. CDR1 and CDR2 (germline): SGDLS, YYNGEE. V shed 5 bases and J shed 1 base, with 9 bases lying between them.

The chain recombines TRBV10-3 with TRBJ1-1; TRBD1 might be the D (5 bases). V was shortened by 6 bases and J by 6 bases, with 11 bases between the two germline ends. Germline assignment: CDR1 ENHRY and CDR2 SYGVKD. CDR3 length: 12 residues. CDR3 loop: CAISGTSPEAFF. As DNA, the CDR3 is TGTGCCATCAGCGGGACTAGCCCTGAAGCTTTCTTT.

The rearrangement uses TRBV7-9 and TRBJ2-3; D is perhaps TRBD2 (7 bases). V lost 5 bases and J 0 bases, leaving 15 bases between the germline ends. Germline CDR1 SEHNR, CDR2 FQNEAQ (reference sequence). The CDR3 has 16 residues. CDR3 nucleotides: TGTGCCAGCAGCCCCCGGGCGGGGGCTAGCACAGATACGCAGTATTTT. This encodes CASSPRAGASTDTQYF. Full variable domain (missing parts from reference TRBV7-9 and TRBJ2-3): DTGVSQNPRHKITKRGQNVTFRCDPISEHNRLYWYRQTLGQGPEFLTYFQNEAQLEKSRLLSDRFSAERPKGSFSTLEIQRTEQGDSAMYLCASSPRAGASTDTQYFGPGTRLTVL.

V is TRBV7-3 and J is TRBJ1-1; possible D gene TRBD1, 5 bases. The ends were cut back, 2 bases at V and 8 bases at J, with 12 bases in the middle. There are 13 residues in the CDR3. CDR1 SGHTA and CDR2 FQGTGA come from the germline V gene. The CDR3 nucleotides read TGTGCCAGCAGCTTAGGCACGCCAGGGGAAGCTTTCTTT. Amino acid sequence: CASSLGTPGEAFF.

The chain employs TRBV7-2 and TRBJ1-2, with 8 nucleotides matching TRBD1. The J segment lost 5 bases and the V segment lost 5 bases, leaving 7 bases of the junction unmatched. The CDR3 is made up of 14 amino acids. Germline V gives CDR1 SGHTA, CDR2 FQGNSA. CDR3 in DNA: TGTGCCAGCAGCGTCGGACAGGGCATTTATGGCTACACCTTC. Its translation is CASSVGQGIYGYTF.

On this clone: Mismatch with germline at one junction end may stem from a read error. The chain joins TRBV18 to TRBJ1-2; 8 bases fit TRBD1. CDR1 KGHSH and CDR2 LQKENI come from the germline V gene. The CDR3 totals 12 residues. The CDR3 sequence is CASSPGQDTQHF. The CDR3 DNA reads TGTGCCAGCTCACCGGGACAGGACACCCAACACTTC. The full variable domain, with the rest looked up from reference TRBV18 and TRBJ1-2, is NAGVMQNPRHLVRRRGQEARLRCSPMKGHSHVYWYRQLPEEGLKFMVYLQKENIIDESGMPKERFSAEFPKEGPSILRIQQVVRGDSAAYFCASSPGQDTQHFGSGTRLTVV.

The chain is built from TRBV27 and TRBJ1-4; D uncertain. V was shortened by 6 bases and J by 7 bases, with 12 bases between the two germline ends. The CDR3 has 13 residues. In germline, CDR1 is MNHEY, CDR2 SMNVEV (reference sequence). CDR3 DNA: TGTGCCAGCAGCCCGCTTCGGGGTGAAAAACTGTTTTTT. As protein: CASSPLRGEKLFF.

V and J are TRBV7-2 and TRBJ2-2; D gene ambiguous. There are 13 residues in the CDR3. The germline V gene encodes CDR1 SGHTA and CDR2 FQGNSA. V was shortened by 3 bases and J by 4 bases, with 6 bases between the two germline ends. The CDR3 protein is CASSFHSTGELFF. In DNA, the CDR3 is TGTGCCAGCAGCTTTCACAGCACCGGGGAGCTGTTTTTT.

The rearrangement joins TRBV3-1 (or the pseudogene TRBV3-2) to TRBJ1-1; 8 bases align to TRBD1. The CDR3 consists of 14 residues. CDR1 LGHDT and CDR2 YNNKEL come from the germline V gene (reference sequence). Trimming removed 3 bases from V and 6 bases from J; junction bases left unmatched: 6. The CDR3 loop is CASSHRTGRAEAFF. CDR3 coding DNA: TGTGCCAGCAGCCACCGGACAGGGAGAGCTGAAGCTTTCTTT.

This chain links TRBV30 with TRBJ1-1; unclear D gene. V dropped 0 bases and J dropped 11 bases, with 19 bases sitting between them. This CDR3 has 14 amino acids. Germline V gives CDR1 GTSNPN, CDR2 SVGIG (reference sequence). CDR3 in DNA: TGTGCCTGGAGTGTTTACGGGTTAAGGTTACGGGCTTTCTTT. This gives the protein CAWSVYGLRLRAFF.

The J gene is TRBJ1-2, the V gene TRBV6-5; D is unresolved. Trimming pared 1 base from V and 8 bases from J, leaving 17 bases between. This CDR3 has 15 amino acids. Germline V gene sequence: CDR1 MNHEY, CDR2 SVGAGI. CDR3 in amino acids: CASSYWREGREGYTF. CDR3 nucleotides: TGTGCCAGCAGTTACTGGAGGGAAGGTAGAGAGGGCTACACCTTC.

V usage is TRBV6-4 and J usage is TRBJ1-1; TRBD1 aligns across 10 bases. The CDR3 totals 16 residues. From germline, CDR1 is MRHNA and CDR2 SNTAGT. Germline trimming cut 6 bases from V and 5 bases from J; bases unmatched to any gene: 12. The CDR3 spells CASSSETGGAGTEAFF. The CDR3 DNA reads as TGTGCCAGCAGCAGCGAGACAGGGGGCGCGGGGACTGAAGCTTTCTTT.

V and J are TRBV9 and TRBJ1-3, with 9 bases fitting TRBD1. This CDR3 spans 14 amino acids. Germline CDR1 and CDR2: SGDLS and YYNGEE. V shed 4 bases, J shed 7 bases, and the junction held 6 bases outside the gene matches. The CDR3: CASSPGDRANTIYF. The CDR3 DNA reads TGTGCCAGCAGCCCCGGGGACAGGGCGAACACCATATATTTT.

This rearrangement joins TRBV5-1 to TRBJ2-7; D is ambiguous. Germline V gene data show CDR1 as SGHRS and CDR2 as YFSETQ. This CDR3 is 14 amino acids long. The germline V and J ends were trimmed by 2 bases and 4 bases, with 13 bases remaining between them. The CDR3 DNA reads as TGCGCCAGCAGCTTCTTACCGCAGTCATACGAGCAGTACTTC. As protein: CASSFLPQSYEQYF.

The gene calls are TRBV28 and TRBJ1-4; D not certain. The CDR3 has 13 residues. Trimming cost V 6 bases and J 7 bases, with 12 bases left between them. CDR1 and CDR2 (germline): MDHEN, SYDVKM. The CDR3 sequence is CASSSPRVEKLFF. CDR3 DNA sequence: TGTGCCAGCAGCTCCCCCCGTGTTGAAAAACTGTTTTTT.

This clone showed up just once. The V gene is TRBV7-3, the J gene TRBJ2-5; D possibly corresponds to TRBD2 (7 bases). CDR1 and CDR2 from the germline V gene are SGHTA and FQGTGA. The V and J ends lost 5 bases and 0 bases respectively, with 13 bases between them. The CDR3 is 15 residues long. CDR3 residues: CASSPGGGDQETQYF. In nucleotides, the CDR3 is TGTGCCAGCAGCCCGGGGGGCGGGGACCAAGAGACCCAGTACTTC. Full variable domain (missing parts from reference TRBV7-3 and TRBJ2-5): GAGVSQTPSNKVTEKGKYVELRCDPISGHTALYWYRQSLGQGPEFLIYFQGTGAADDSGLPNDRFFAVRPEGSVSTLKIQRTERGDSAVYLCASSPGGGDQETQYFGPGTRLLVL.

This chain uses TRBV5-4 with TRBJ1-2, with 8 bases aligning to TRBD1. Losses at the gene ends were 4 bases for V and 2 bases for J; bases not matched to a gene: 19. The V gene's germline CDR1 is SGHNT and CDR2 YYREEE (reference sequence). The CDR3 totals 19 residues. The CDR3 region has the DNA TGTGCCAGCAGCCCATGGGGGAGGGGGAGACAGGGGCGGAACTATGGCTACACCTTC. Protein sequence: CASSPWGRGRQGRNYGYTF. Full variable domain (remainder filled in from reference TRBV5-4 and TRBJ1-2): ETGVTQSPTHLIKTRGQQVTLRCSSQSGHNTVSWYQQALGQGPQFIFQYYREEENGRGNFPPRFSGLQFPNYSSELNVNALELDDSALYLCASSPWGRGRQGRNYGYTFGSGTRLTVV.

V is TRBV2 and J is TRBJ2-5, with D possibly matching TRBD1 (6 bases). The germline V gene encodes CDR1 SNHLY and CDR2 FYNNEI. This CDR3 region has 14 residues. V shed 5 bases and J shed 2 bases, with 12 bases lying between them. The CDR3 region has the DNA TGTGCCAGCAGTCATTGGACAGTACAAGAGACCCAGTACTTC. This gives the protein CASSHWTVQETQYF.

The genes are TRBV25-1 and TRBJ2-1; tentatively, D is TRBD2 (5 bases). V lost 4 bases to trimming and J lost 0 bases, with 7 bases between them. Germline-derived CDR1 and CDR2 are MGHDK and SYGVNS. The CDR3 runs to 14 residues. The CDR3: CASSVGVSYNEQFF. Here the CDR3 DNA reads TGTGCCAGCAGTGTCGGGGTCTCCTACAATGAGCAGTTCTTC. Looking up the rest from reference TRBV25-1 and TRBJ2-1 gives the full variable domain: EADIYQTPRYLVIGTGKKITLECSQTMGHDKMYWYQQDPGMELHLIHYSYGVNSTEKGDLSSESTVSRIRTEHFPLTLESARPSHTSQYLCASSVGVSYNEQFFGPGTRLTVL.

The CDR3 here is CAWSVAGGEQYF. The CDR3 DNA follows: TGTGCCTGGAGTGTAGCGGGTGGCGAGCAGTACTTC. The V gene is TRBV30, the J gene TRBJ2-7, with D possibly being TRBD2 (6 bases). The CDR3 consists of 12 residues. V lost 0 bases, J lost 6 bases, and 9 bases lay in between. From germline, CDR1 is GTSNPN and CDR2 SVGIG (reference sequence).

The chain uses TRBV18 and TRBJ2-7; D is uncertain. The CDR3 has 13 residues. Germline V gives CDR1 KGHSH, CDR2 LQKENI. The V end was cut by 3 bases, the J end by 3 bases, with 9 bases between. The CDR3 nucleotides read TGTGCCAGCTCACCGACACTCCTCTACGAGCAGTACTTC. It specifies CASSPTLLYEQYF.

The rearrangement uses TRBV7-8 and TRBJ1-4; D possibly corresponds to TRBD1 (6 bases). Germline CDR1 reads SGHVS; CDR2 reads FQNEAQ. V lost 1 base and J 6 bases, leaving 15 bases between the germline ends. This CDR3 is built from 16 residues. The CDR3 nucleotides are TGTGCCAGCAGCTTAGGGTTCGGGACAAGATATGAAAAACTGTTTTTT. Amino acid sequence: CASSLGFGTRYEKLFF.